These 23 T cell receptor beta chains share one sample of origin, sequenced in a study of CD8 T cells in ankylosing spondylitis. TCRdb independently ran MiXCR on the 5' RACE reads; one entry per CDR3 protein. The sample yields about 150,000 distinct CDR3 sequences, roughly 44% seen once. The sequencing sample was made of synovial fluid, either unsorted or a sorted T cell fraction (not recorded which). The source is a male donor with ankylosing spondylitis.

This clonotype was recorded at least ten times. J is TRBJ2-1 and V is TRBV5-1, with 11 bases fitting TRBD2. The CDR3 length is 13 residues. The germline CDR1 and CDR2 sequences are SGHRS and YFSETQ. V lost 0 bases to trimming and J lost 10 bases; unmatched junction nucleotides: 0. The CDR3 reads CASSLGLAGEQFF. CDR3 nucleotides: TGCGCCAGCAGCTTGGGACTAGCGGGGGAGCAGTTCTTC.

The rearrangement joins TRBV2 to TRBJ2-7; TRBD1 matches at 10 bases. Germline CDR1 reads SNHLY; CDR2 reads FYNNEI. The trim removed 8 bases at V and 1 base at J, leaving 8 bases unmatched. The CDR3 consists of 15 residues. Here the CDR3 reads CASLPGTGASYEQYF. As DNA, the CDR3 is TGTGCCAGCCTCCCTGGGACAGGGGCTTCCTACGAGCAGTACTTC.

This rearrangement joins TRBV24-1 to TRBJ1-1; D unclear. The V end was cut by 3 bases, the J end by 2 bases, with 9 bases between. Germline assignment: CDR1 KGHDR and CDR2 SFDVKD. This CDR3 region has 14 residues. Here the CDR3 DNA reads TGTGCCACCAGTGATCCCTCCGGAAACACTGAAGCTTTCTTT. As protein: CATSDPSGNTEAFF.

A few counts support this clonotype. The chain carries TRBV4-2 and TRBJ2-3; tentatively, D is TRBD2 (6 bases). CDR3 length: 16 amino acids. Trimming shortened V by 3 bases and J by 0 bases, and 13 bases separated the two germline ends. The germline V gene has CDR1 LGHNA and CDR2 YNFKEQ. CDR3 sequence: CASSQIRETSTDTQYF. The CDR3, as DNA: TGTGCCAGCAGCCAGATTCGGGAGACTAGCACAGATACGCAGTATTTT.

Only a few counts were recorded for this clonotype. The V gene is TRBV28, the J gene TRBJ2-1, with D tentatively TRBD1 (6 bases). This CDR3 is built from 17 residues. Germline-derived CDR1 and CDR2 are MDHEN and SYDVKM. Trimming removed 6 bases at V and 0 bases at J, with 18 bases between. The CDR3 loop reads CASSTIRQASSYNEQFF. The CDR3 region has the DNA TGTGCCAGCAGCACGATCCGACAGGCTAGCTCCTACAATGAGCAGTTCTTC.

V and J are TRBV5-4 and TRBJ2-2, with D perhaps TRBD1 (5 bases). This CDR3 contains 19 residues. In germline, CDR1 is SGHNT, CDR2 YYREEE (reference sequence). V was cut by 0 bases and J by 0 bases, with 18 bases left in between. This chain's CDR3 is CASSLDPLQVNANTGELFF. In nucleotides, the CDR3 is TGTGCCAGCAGCTTGGACCCCCTACAGGTTAACGCGAACACCGGGGAGCTGTTTTTT.

The chain joins TRBV10-3 to TRBJ2-5; 8 bases map to TRBD1. The trim removed 0 bases at V and 3 bases at J, leaving 6 bases unmatched. The CDR3 is 16 amino acids. Germline V gives CDR1 ENHRY, CDR2 SYGVKD. This CDR3 is CAISESTLQGEETQYF. CDR3 nucleotides: TGTGCCATCAGTGAGTCGACGTTACAGGGGGAAGAGACCCAGTACTTC.

This clonotype was detected a few times. The rearrangement uses TRBV12-3 or TRBV12-4 and TRBJ2-1; 9 bases line up with TRBD2. The CDR3 totals 14 residues. The V and J ends lost 11 bases and 2 bases, in that order; junction bases with no gene match: 7. Written as DNA, the CDR3 is TGTGCCTGTCTTGGCGGGAGGGCCTACAATGAGCAGTTCTTC. Residues: CACLGGRAYNEQFF.

In its sample, this clonotype was seen many times. The chain combines TRBV4-3 with TRBJ2-3; 11 bases match TRBD2. CDR1 LGHNA and CDR2 YSLEER come from the germline V gene. After removal of 1 base from V and 0 bases from J, the junction contained 0 bases not matched to a gene. The CDR3 is made up of 16 amino acids. The CDR3 loop is CASSQGLAGSTDTQYF. CDR3 bases: TGCGCCAGCAGCCAAGGACTAGCGGGAAGCACAGATACGCAGTATTTT.

The chain recombines TRBV12-3 or TRBV12-4 with TRBJ1-1; 10 positions agree with TRBD1. The CDR3 spans 15 residues. Trimming at V came to 5 bases and at J to 11 bases, leaving 14 bases not matched to a gene. As DNA, the CDR3 is TGTGCCAGCAGTCCCGAGGGACAGGGGTTCGTCGTGGCTTTCTTT. This gives the protein CASSPEGQGFVVAFF.

This clonotype has a count of ten or more. V gene TRBV20-1 combines with J gene TRBJ1-2; the D gene is possibly TRBD1 (5 bases). The CDR3 is made up of 14 amino acids. The V end lost 2 bases, the J end lost 4 bases, and 14 bases lay between the germline ends. Germline assignment: CDR1 DFQATT and CDR2 SNEGSKA (reference sequence). As DNA, the CDR3 is TGCAGTGCTAGATCCCGGGACTTCTTCTATGGCTACACCTTC. This codes for CSARSRDFFYGYTF.

This clonotype was seen a handful of times. The chain couples TRBV12-3 or TRBV12-4 to TRBJ1-1, with D tentatively TRBD1 (5 bases). Trimming cost V 4 bases and J 0 bases, with 9 bases left between them. The CDR3 runs to 14 residues. The CDR3 protein is CASSWGPLNTEAFF. As DNA, the CDR3 is TGTGCCAGCAGTTGGGGACCCCTGAACACTGAAGCTTTCTTT.

The chain joins TRBV12-3 or TRBV12-4 to TRBJ2-7; D gene ambiguous. V was cut by 4 bases and J by 2 bases, with 9 bases left in between. The CDR3 covers 13 residues. Written as DNA, the CDR3 is TGTGCCAGCAGTTATGCCGACGCCTACGAGCAGTACTTC. Its protein is CASSYADAYEQYF.

The chain has TRBV4-1 and TRBJ1-1, with unresolved D. V lost 4 bases and J 1 base, leaving 10 bases between the germline ends. CDR3 length: 14 amino acids. CDR1 is MGHRA, CDR2 YSYEKL, per germline. CDR3 region: CASSPRETNTEAFF. CDR3 sequence (DNA): TGCGCCAGCAGCCCGAGGGAAACGAACACTGAAGCTTTCTTT.

The CDR3 sequence is CASSPSFLAGVGEQYF. In DNA form, the CDR3 reads TGTGCCAGCAGCCCCTCGTTTTTGGCGGGAGTGGGCGAGCAGTACTTC. The chain has TRBV7-9 and TRBJ2-7; TRBD2 aligns across 7 bases. CDR3 size: 16 residues. The germline V gene encodes CDR1 SEHNR and CDR2 FQNEAQ (reference sequence). With 5 bases clipped from V and 6 bases from J, the junction kept 16 bases outside the gene matches.

V is TRBV3-1 and J is TRBJ1-1; 10 bases map to TRBD1. This CDR3 is 15 amino acids long. The V gene end was trimmed by 3 bases and the J gene end by 1 base; junction bases not matched to a gene: 2. From germline, CDR1 is LGHDT and CDR2 YNNKEL (reference sequence). The DNA for the CDR3 is TGTGCCAGCAGCCAGGGACAGGGGTGGAACACTGAAGCTTTCTTT. Protein sequence: CASSQGQGWNTEAFF. The whole variable domain, filled in from reference TRBV3-1 and TRBJ1-1, reads DTAVSQTPKYLVTQMGNDKSIKCEQNLGHDTMYWYKQDSKKFLKIMFSYNNKELIINETVPNRFSPKSPDKAHLNLHINSLELGDSAVYFCASSQGQGWNTEAFFGQGTRLTVV.

The rearrangement uses TRBV5-6 and TRBJ2-5; 8 bases are shared with TRBD2. The CDR3 contains 16 residues. The germline V gene encodes CDR1 SGHDT and CDR2 YYEEEE. The V segment lost 4 bases and the J segment 2 bases; nucleotides outside the gene matches: 10. CDR3 region: CASSDPQRGTQETQYF. CDR3 DNA: TGTGCCAGCAGCGATCCCCAGCGGGGGACACAAGAGACCCAGTACTTC. The full variable domain, completed using reference TRBV5-6 and TRBJ2-5, is DAGVTQSPTHLIKTRGQQVTLRCSPKSGHDTVSWYQQALGQGPQFIFQYYEEEERQRGNFPDRFSGHQFPNYSSELNVNALLLGDSALYLCASSDPQRGTQETQYFGPGTRLLVL.

V is TRBV7-9 and J is TRBJ1-2; 10 nucleotides line up with TRBD1. CDR1 and CDR2 from the germline V gene are SEHNR and FQNEAQ (reference sequence). With V trimmed by 2 bases and J by 3 bases, 3 bases remained unmatched. The CDR3 runs 15 residues. This CDR3 is CASSLYGTGDYGYTF. The CDR3 region has the DNA TGTGCCAGCAGCTTATATGGGACAGGGGACTATGGCTACACCTTC.

This clonotype was seen only a few times. The V call is TRBV5-6, the J call TRBJ1-4; no reliable D call. The length of the CDR3 is 13 residues. V lost 1 base and J 6 bases, leaving 7 bases between the germline ends. The V gene's germline CDR1 is SGHDT and CDR2 YYEEEE. The CDR3 sequence: CASSLSMDEKLFF. In nucleotides, the CDR3 is TGTGCCAGCAGCTTGTCAATGGATGAAAAACTGTTTTTT.

The chain is built from TRBV20-1 and TRBJ2-7; possibly TRBD1 for D (5 bases). The CDR3 consists of 12 residues. In germline, CDR1 is DFQATT, CDR2 SNEGSKA (reference sequence). This CDR3 reads CRAIDSHYEQYF. The CDR3 coding sequence is TGCAGGGCCATAGACAGCCACTATGAGCAGTACTTC.

This clonotype was observed a handful of times. The chain has TRBV29-1 and TRBJ2-2, with a possible D match to TRBD1 (6 bases). Trimming removed 2 bases at V and 3 bases at J, with 7 bases between. The CDR3 covers 13 residues. CDR1 is SQVTM, CDR2 ANQGSEA, per germline. The CDR3 sequence: CSVEPGDTGELFF. In nucleotides, the CDR3 is TGCAGCGTTGAACCAGGGGACACCGGGGAGCTGTTTTTT.

The chain joins TRBV4-1 to TRBJ1-1, with a tentative D call TRBD1 (5 bases). The CDR3 sequence is 15 residues long. The ends were cut back, 2 bases at V and 2 bases at J, with 12 bases in the middle. Germline loops: CDR1 MGHRA, CDR2 YSYEKL. The CDR3 here is CASSQLWGSNTEAFF. The CDR3 region has the DNA TGCGCCAGCAGCCAACTCTGGGGGAGCAACACTGAAGCTTTCTTT.

The genes are TRBV20-1 and TRBJ2-7; D might be TRBD2 (5 bases). This CDR3 is 14 amino acids long. Germline-derived CDR1 and CDR2 are DFQATT and SNEGSKA (reference sequence). The V and J ends lost 4 bases and 3 bases respectively, with 16 bases between them. In nucleotides, the CDR3 is TGCAGTGCTACAAAGGACGGGGATCACTACGAGCAGTACTTC. Translating gives CSATKDGDHYEQYF.